This T cell receptor (beta chain) was observed in a study of blood T cell repertoires in COVID-19. At the level of the study: Donors in the United States, Italy and Spain gave samples during acute or convalescent COVID-19. T cells, B-cell-depleted T cells, or PBMCs provided the cDNA or gDNA that served as material.

In the authors' methods: Nucleated cell number was recorded as an estimate derived from reference gene primer amplification. Generated by immunoSEQ multiplex PCR, the TCRdb table keeps only in-frame clones and is missing some. The V and J calls and clone size are taken from that table; D and trimming were inferred from the DNA. The table has about 200,000 clones, almost 90% seen once. This CDR3 spans 15 amino acids. V was pared by 7 bases and J by 2 bases, with 16 bases between. In germline, CDR1 is SNHLY, CDR2 FYNNEI. The clonotype comes from a man younger than 35 with active or convalescent COVID-19. V usage is TRBV2 and J usage is TRBJ2-3; possible D gene TRBD1, 6 bases. Sequencing was done on a sample of peripheral blood. CDR3 residues: CASTLRQATTDTQYF. The CDR3, as DNA: TGTGCCAGCACCCTACGACAGGCAACCACAGATACGCAGTATTTT.